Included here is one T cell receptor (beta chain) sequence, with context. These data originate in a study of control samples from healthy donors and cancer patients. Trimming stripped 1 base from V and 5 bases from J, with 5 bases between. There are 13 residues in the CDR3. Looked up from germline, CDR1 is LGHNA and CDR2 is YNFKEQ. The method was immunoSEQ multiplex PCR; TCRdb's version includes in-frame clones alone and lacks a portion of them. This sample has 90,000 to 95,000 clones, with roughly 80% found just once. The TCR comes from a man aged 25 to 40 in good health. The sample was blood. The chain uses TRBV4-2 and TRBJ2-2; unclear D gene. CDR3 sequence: CASSQGGTGELFF. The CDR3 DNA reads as TGTGCCAGCAGCCAAGGGGGAACCGGGGAGCTGTTTTTT.